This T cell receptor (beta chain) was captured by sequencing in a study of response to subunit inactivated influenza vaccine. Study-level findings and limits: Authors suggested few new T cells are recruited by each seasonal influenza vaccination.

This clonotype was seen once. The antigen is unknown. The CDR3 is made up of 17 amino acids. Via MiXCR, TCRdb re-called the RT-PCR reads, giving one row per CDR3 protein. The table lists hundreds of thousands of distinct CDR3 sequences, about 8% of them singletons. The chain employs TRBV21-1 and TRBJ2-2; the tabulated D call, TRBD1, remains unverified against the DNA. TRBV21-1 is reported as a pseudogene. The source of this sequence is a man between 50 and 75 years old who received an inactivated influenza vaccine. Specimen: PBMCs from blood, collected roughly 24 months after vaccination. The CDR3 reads CASSLRDPDPNTGELFF. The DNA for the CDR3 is TGTGCCAGCAGCCTCCGGGACCCCGATCCGAACACCGGGGAGCTGTTTTTT.